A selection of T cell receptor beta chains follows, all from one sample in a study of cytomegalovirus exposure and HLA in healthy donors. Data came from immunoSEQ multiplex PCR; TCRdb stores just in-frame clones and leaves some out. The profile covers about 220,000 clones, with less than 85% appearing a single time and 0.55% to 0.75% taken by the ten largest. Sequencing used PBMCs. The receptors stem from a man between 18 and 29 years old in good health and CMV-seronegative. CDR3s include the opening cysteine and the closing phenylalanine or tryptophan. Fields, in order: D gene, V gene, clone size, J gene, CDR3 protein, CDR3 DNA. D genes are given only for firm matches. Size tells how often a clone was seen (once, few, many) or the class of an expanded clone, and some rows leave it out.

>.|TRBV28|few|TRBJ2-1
CASSYDRPYNEQFF
TGTGCCAGCAGTTACGACAGACCTTACAATGAGCAGTTCTTC
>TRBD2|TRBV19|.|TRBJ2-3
CASTDGALAGVGDTQYF
TGTGCCAGTACCGATGGGGCCCTAGCGGGAGTGGGAGATACGCAGTATTTT
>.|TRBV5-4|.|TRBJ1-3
CASSFMASSGNTIYF
TGTGCCAGCAGTTTCATGGCCAGCTCTGGAAACACCATATATTTT
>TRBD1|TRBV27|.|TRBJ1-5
CASRRDRNSNQPQHF
TGTGCCAGCCGCCGGGACAGGAATAGCAATCAGCCCCAGCATTTT
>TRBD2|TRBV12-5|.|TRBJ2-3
CASGLVLGTSGLGTDTQYF
TGTGCTAGTGGTTTGGTACTTGGGACTAGCGGGCTGGGGACAGATACGCAGTATTTT
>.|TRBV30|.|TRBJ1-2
CAWSVDRYYGYTF
TGTGCCTGGAGTGTAGACAGATACTATGGCTACACCTTC
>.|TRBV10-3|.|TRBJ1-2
CAISDKNYGYTF
TGTGCCATCAGTGACAAAAACTATGGCTACACCTTC
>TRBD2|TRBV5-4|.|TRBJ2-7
CASRREGFPTYEQYF
TGTGCCAGCAGAAGGGAGGGCTTCCCTACCTACGAGCAGTACTTC
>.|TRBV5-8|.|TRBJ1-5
CASSFGAQPQHF
TGTGCCAGCAGCTTTGGGGCTCAGCCCCAGCATTTT
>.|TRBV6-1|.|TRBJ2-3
CASSEAGGLAATDTQYF
TGTGCCAGCAGTGAAGCTGGGGGGCTAGCGGCCACAGATACGCAGTATTTT
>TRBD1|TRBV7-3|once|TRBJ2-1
CASSSDREIYNEQFF
TGTGCCAGCAGTTCGGACAGGGAGATTTACAATGAGCAGTTCTTC
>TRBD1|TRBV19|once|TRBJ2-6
CASSRPGTGTGANVLTF
TGTGCCAGTAGCCGTCCCGGGACAGGGACTGGGGCCAACGTCCTGACTTTC
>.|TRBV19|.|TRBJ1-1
CASSESYSEAFF
TGTGCCAGTAGTGAATCCTACAGTGAAGCTTTCTTT